This T cell receptor beta chain comes out of a study of T cell changes during pregnancy in multiple sclerosis. Sequencing used immunoSEQ multiplex PCR; TCRdb keeps in-frame clones, though not all of them. This sample has approximately 58,000 clones, with approximately 90% found just once. This CDR3 is built from 15 residues. Germline V gene data show CDR1 as SGHRS and CDR2 as YFSETQ. With 0 bases clipped from V and 4 bases from J, the junction kept 2 bases outside the gene matches. About this clone: Other DNA sequences in the same sample also yield this CDR3.

Specimen: peripheral blood, collected in the second trimester of pregnancy. This receptor was taken from a female donor in good health, enrolled as a control in a pregnancy study. The chain combines TRBV5-1 with TRBJ2-3; TRBD2 matches 10 bases. CDR3 bases: TGCGCCAGCAGCTTGGGGCTAGCGGGAGCAGATACGCAGTATTTT. This codes for CASSLGLAGADTQYF.